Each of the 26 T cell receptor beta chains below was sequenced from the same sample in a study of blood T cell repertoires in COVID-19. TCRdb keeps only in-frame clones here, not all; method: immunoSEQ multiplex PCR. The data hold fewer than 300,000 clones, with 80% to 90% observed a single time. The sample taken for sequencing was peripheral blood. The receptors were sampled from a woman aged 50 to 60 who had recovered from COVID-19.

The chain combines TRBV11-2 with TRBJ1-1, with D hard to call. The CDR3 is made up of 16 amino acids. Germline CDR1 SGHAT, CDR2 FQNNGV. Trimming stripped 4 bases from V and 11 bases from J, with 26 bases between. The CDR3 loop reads CASSSEVEGGPMKAFF. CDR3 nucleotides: TGTGCCAGCAGCTCTGAGGTTGAAGGAGGCCCCATGAAGGCTTTCTTT.

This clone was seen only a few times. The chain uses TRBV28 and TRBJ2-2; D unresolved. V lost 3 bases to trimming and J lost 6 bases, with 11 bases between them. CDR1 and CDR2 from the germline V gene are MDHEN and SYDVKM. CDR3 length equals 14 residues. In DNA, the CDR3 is TGTGCCAGCAGTTTTGTGGCTCGGGCCGGGGAGCTGTTTTTT. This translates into CASSFVARAGELFF.

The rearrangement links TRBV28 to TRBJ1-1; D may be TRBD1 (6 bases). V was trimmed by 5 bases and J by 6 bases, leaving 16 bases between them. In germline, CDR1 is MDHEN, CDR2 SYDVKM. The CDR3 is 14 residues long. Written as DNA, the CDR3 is TGTGCCAGCAGTATCCACAGGGCCGAGGCTGAAGCTTTCTTT. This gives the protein CASSIHRAEAEAFF.

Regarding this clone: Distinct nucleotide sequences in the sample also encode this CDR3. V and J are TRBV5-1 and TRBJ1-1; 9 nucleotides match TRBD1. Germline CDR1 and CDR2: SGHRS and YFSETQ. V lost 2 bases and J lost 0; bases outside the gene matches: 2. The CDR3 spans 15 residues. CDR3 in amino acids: CASSLRQGVNTEAFF. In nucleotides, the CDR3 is TGCGCCAGCAGCTTACGACAGGGGGTGAACACTGAAGCTTTCTTT.

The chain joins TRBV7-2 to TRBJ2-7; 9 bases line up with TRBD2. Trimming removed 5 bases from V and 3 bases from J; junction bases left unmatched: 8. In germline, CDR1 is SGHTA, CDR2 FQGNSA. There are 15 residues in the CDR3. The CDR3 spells CASSLSGSIIYEQYF. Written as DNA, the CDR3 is TGTGCCAGCAGCCTTAGCGGGAGTATAATCTACGAGCAGTACTTC.

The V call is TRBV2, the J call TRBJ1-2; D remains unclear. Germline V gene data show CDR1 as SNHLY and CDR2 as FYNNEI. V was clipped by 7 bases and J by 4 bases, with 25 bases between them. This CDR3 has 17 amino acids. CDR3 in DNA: TGTGCCAGCATGGATAGTCACCGACCCAGGCCAGCCTATGGCTACACCTTC. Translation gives CASMDSHRPRPAYGYTF.

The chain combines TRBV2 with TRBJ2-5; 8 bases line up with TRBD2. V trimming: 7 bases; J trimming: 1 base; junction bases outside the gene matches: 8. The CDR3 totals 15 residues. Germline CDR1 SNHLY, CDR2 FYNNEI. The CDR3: CASIPRGGPQETQYF. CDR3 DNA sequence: TGTGCCAGCATTCCCCGCGGGGGGCCCCAAGAGACCCAGTACTTC. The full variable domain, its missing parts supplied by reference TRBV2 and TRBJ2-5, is EPEVTQTPSHQVTQMGQEVILRCVPISNHLYFYWYRQILGQKVEFLVSFYNNEISEKSEIFDDQFSVERPDGSNFTLKIRSTKLEDSAMYFCASIPRGGPQETQYFGPGTRLLVL.

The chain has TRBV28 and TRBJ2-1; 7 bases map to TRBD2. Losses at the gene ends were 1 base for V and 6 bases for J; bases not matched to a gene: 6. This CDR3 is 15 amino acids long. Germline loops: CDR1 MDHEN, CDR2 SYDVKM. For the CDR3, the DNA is TGTGCCAGCAGTTTATCCGGGGCGGGGGTCAATGAGCAGTTCTTC. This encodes CASSLSGAGVNEQFF. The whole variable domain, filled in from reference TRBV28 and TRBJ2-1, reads DVKVTQSSRYLVKRTGEKVFLECVQDMDHENMFWYRQDPGLGLRLIYFSYDVKMKEKGDIPEGYSVSREKKERFSLILESASTNQTSMYLCASSLSGAGVNEQFFGPGTRLTVL.

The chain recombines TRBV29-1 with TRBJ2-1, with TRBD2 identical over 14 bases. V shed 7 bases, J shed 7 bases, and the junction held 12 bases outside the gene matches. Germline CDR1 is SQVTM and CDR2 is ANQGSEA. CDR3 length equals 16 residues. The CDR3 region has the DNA TGCAGCGCCCCCAAACCGGGACTAGCGGGGGCAAATGAGCAGTTCTTC. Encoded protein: CSAPKPGLAGANEQFF.

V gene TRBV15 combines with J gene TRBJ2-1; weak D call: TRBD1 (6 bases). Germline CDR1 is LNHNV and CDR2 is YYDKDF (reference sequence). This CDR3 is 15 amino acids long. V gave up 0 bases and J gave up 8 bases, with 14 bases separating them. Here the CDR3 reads CATSRDLGQIHEQFF. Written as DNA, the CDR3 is TGTGCCACCAGCAGAGATCTGGGACAAATCCATGAGCAGTTCTTC.

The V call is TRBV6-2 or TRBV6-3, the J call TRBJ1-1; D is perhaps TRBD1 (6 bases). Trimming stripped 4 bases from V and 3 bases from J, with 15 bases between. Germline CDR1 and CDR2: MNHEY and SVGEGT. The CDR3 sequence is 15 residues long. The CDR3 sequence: CASSWEGQGHTEAFF. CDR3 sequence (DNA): TGTGCCAGCAGTTGGGAGGGGCAGGGGCACACTGAAGCTTTCTTT.

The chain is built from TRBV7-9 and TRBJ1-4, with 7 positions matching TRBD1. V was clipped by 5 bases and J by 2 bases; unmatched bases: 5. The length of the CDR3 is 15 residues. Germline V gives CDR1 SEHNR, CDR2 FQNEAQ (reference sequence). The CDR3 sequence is CASSGPGQTNEKLFF. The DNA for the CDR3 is TGTGCCAGCAGCGGACCGGGACAGACTAATGAAAAACTGTTTTTT.

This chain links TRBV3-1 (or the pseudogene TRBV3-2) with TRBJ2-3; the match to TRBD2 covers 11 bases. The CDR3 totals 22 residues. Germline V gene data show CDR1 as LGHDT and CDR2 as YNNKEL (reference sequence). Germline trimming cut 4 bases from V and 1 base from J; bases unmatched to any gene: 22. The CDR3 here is CASSPIVHLSGGATGGTDTQYF. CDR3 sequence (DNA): TGTGCCAGCAGCCCCATTGTCCATCTTAGCGGGGGGGCCACCGGCGGCACAGATACGCAGTATTTT.

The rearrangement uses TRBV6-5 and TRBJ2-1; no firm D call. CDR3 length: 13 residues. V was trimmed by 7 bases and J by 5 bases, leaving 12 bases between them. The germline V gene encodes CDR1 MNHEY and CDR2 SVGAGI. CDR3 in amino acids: CASKQTLNNEQFF. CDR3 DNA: TGTGCCAGCAAACAGACACTGAACAATGAGCAGTTCTTC.

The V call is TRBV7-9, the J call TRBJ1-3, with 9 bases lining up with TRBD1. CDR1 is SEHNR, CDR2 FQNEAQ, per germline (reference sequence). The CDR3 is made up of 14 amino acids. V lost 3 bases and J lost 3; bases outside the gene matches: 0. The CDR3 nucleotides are TGTGCCAGCAGCTTGGGACAGGGTGGAAACACCATATATTTT. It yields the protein CASSLGQGGNTIYF.

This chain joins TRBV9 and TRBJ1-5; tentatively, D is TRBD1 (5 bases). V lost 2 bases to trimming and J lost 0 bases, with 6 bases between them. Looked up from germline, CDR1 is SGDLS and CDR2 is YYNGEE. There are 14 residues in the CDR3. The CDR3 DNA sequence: TGTGCCAGCAGCGTCCAGGGTAGCAATCAGCCCCAGCATTTT. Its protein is CASSVQGSNQPQHF.

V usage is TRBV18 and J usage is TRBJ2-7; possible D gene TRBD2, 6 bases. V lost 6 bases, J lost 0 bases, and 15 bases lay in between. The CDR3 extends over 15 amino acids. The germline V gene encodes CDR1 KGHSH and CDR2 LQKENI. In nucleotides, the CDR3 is TGTGCCAGCTCGTATATTTTAGCGGACTCCTACGAGCAGTACTTC. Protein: CASSYILADSYEQYF. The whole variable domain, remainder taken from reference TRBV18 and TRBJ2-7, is NAGVMQNPRHLVRRRGQEARLRCSPMKGHSHVYWYRQLPEEGLKFMVYLQKENIIDESGMPKERFSAEFPKEGPSILRIQQVVRGDSAAYFCASSYILADSYEQYFGPGTRLTVT.

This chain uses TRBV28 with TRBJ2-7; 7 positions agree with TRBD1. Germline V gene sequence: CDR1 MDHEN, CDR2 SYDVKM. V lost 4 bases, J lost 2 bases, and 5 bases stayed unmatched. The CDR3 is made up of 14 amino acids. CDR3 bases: TGTGCCAGCAGTTCCGGACAGGCCCCCTACGAGCAGTACTTC. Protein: CASSSGQAPYEQYF.

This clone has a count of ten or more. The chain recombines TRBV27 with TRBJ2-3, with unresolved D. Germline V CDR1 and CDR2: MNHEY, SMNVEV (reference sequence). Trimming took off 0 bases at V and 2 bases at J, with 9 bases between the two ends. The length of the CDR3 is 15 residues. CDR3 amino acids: CASSLSPRPTDTQYF. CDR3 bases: TGTGCCAGCAGTTTATCGCCTAGGCCCACAGATACGCAGTATTTT.

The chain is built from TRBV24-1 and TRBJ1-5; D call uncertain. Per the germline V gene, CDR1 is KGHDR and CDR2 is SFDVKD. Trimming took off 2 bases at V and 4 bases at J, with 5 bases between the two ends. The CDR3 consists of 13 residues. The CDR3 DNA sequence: TGTGCCACCAGTGATTCGGGAAATCAGCCCCAGCATTTT. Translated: CATSDSGNQPQHF.

The CDR3 DNA follows: TGTGCCAGCAGGAGGGGACAGGGGGCAACTGAAGCTTTCTTT. Its translation: CASRRGQGATEAFF. The chain combines TRBV2 with TRBJ1-1; 12 nucleotides align to TRBD1. After removal of 6 bases from V and 5 bases from J, the junction contained 4 bases not matched to a gene. This CDR3 is built from 14 residues. Germline CDR1 SNHLY, CDR2 FYNNEI.

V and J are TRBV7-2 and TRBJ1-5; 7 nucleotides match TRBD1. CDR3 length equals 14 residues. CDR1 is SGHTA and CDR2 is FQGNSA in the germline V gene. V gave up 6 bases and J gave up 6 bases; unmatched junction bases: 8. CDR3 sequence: CASRRNRGSQPQHF. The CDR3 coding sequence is TGTGCCAGCAGGCGAAACAGGGGTAGTCAGCCCCAGCATTTT.

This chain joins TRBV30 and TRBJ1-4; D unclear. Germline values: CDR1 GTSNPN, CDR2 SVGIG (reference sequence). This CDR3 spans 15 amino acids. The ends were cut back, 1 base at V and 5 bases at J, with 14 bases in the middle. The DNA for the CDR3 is TGTGCCTGGAGTGGAATGAGCGCGGGGAATGAAAAACTGTTTTTT. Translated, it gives CAWSGMSAGNEKLFF.

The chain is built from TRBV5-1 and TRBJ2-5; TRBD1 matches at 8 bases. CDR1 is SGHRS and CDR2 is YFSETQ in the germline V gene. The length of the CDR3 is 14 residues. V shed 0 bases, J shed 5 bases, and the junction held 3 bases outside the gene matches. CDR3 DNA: TGCGCCAGCAGCTTGGGTACAGGGGGGGAGACCCAGTACTTC. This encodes CASSLGTGGETQYF.

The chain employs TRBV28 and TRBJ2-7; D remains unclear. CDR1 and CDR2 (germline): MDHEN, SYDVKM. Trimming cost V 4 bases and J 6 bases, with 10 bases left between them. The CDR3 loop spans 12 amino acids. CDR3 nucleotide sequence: TGTGCCAGCAGTTACTTGGGCCCCGAGCAGTACTTC. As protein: CASSYLGPEQYF.

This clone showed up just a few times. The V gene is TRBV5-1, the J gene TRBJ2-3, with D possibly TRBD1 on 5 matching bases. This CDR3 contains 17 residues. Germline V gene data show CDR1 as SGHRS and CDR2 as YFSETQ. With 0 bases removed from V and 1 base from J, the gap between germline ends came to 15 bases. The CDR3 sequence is CASSLAGWVTGTDTQYF. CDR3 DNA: TGCGCCAGCAGCTTGGCCGGATGGGTGACAGGCACAGATACGCAGTATTTT.